One sample yielded the 29 T cell receptor beta chains listed below, sequenced in a study of a mutant IDH1 vaccine in newly diagnosed glioma. Libraries were prepared by immunoSEQ multiplex PCR; TCRdb keeps only in-frame clonotypes and omits some of them. The sample has some 29,000 clones; roughly 79% are singletons. As for time point: week 35, safety follow-up. With topical imiquimod, each dose of the vaccine consisted of 300 ug of mutant IDH1 20-mer peptide. What these receptors recognize is not known. Sequenced here: PBMCs, sampled from a glioma patient whose treatment included an IDH1 peptide vaccine. These receptors all stem from a woman aged 25 to 45 with glioma. Some clones in this sample may be carry-over from other donors' samples.

A remark on this clone: The junction shows a germline mismatch at one end, possibly a read error. This rearrangement joins TRBV7-7 to TRBJ2-5; perhaps TRBD1 as D (5 bases). The CDR3 sequence is 12 residues long. CDR1 is SSHAT and CDR2 is FNYEAQ in the germline V gene (reference sequence). In DNA, the CDR3 is TGTGCTAGCAGCTTAGAAAGGGGGACCCAGTACTTC. Translating it yields CASSLERGTQYF.

The rearrangement joins TRBV6-4 to TRBJ2-2; D remains unclear. V lost 2 bases, J lost 5 bases, and 9 bases lay in between. Germline V gene data show CDR1 as MRHNA and CDR2 as SNTAGT. The CDR3 covers 14 residues. The CDR3 reads CASSDAWHTGELFF. The CDR3 DNA sequence: TGTGCCAGCAGTGACGCTTGGCATACCGGGGAGCTGTTTTTT.

This chain links TRBV7-9 with TRBJ1-2, with 9 positions matching TRBD1. This CDR3 region has 14 residues. Germline CDR1 and CDR2: SEHNR and FQNEAQ (reference sequence). With V trimmed by 5 bases and J by 5 bases, 6 bases remained unmatched. CDR3 region: CASSGTGKEYGYTF. Written as DNA, the CDR3 is TGTGCCAGCAGCGGGACAGGGAAAGAGTATGGCTACACCTTC. Full variable domain (remainder filled in from reference TRBV7-9 and TRBJ1-2): DTGVSQNPRHKITKRGQNVTFRCDPISEHNRLYWYRQTLGQGPEFLTYFQNEAQLEKSRLLSDRFSAERPKGSFSTLEIQRTEQGDSAMYLCASSGTGKEYGYTFGSGTRLTVV.

The chain carries TRBV13 and TRBJ1-2; the D is unclear. V was trimmed by 0 bases and J by 3 bases, leaving 17 bases between them. Looked up from germline, CDR1 is PRHDT and CDR2 is FYEKMQ (reference sequence). The CDR3 is 17 amino acids. CDR3 region: CASSLGRRPTSDYGYTF. In nucleotides, the CDR3 is TGTGCCAGCAGCTTAGGCCGCAGGCCTACGTCGGACTATGGCTACACCTTC.

This clone was seen a single time. The chain employs TRBV5-1 and TRBJ1-4; tentatively, D is TRBD1 (5 bases). This CDR3 has 14 residues. The V and J ends lost 2 bases and 4 bases respectively, with 9 bases between them. Germline V gene data show CDR1 as SGHRS and CDR2 as YFSETQ. In DNA, the CDR3 is TGCGCCAGCAGCTTAGGGGTAGATAATGAAAAACTGTTTTTT. Amino acids: CASSLGVDNEKLFF.

V and J are TRBV6-5 and TRBJ1-2; tentatively, D is TRBD1 (6 bases). The CDR3 spans 15 residues. V gave up 2 bases and J gave up 4 bases, with 14 bases separating them. Germline V gene sequence: CDR1 MNHEY, CDR2 SVGAGI. Written as DNA, the CDR3 is TGTGCCAGCAGTTACAGGGCAGGGGTTATCTATGGCTACACCTTC. Translated, it gives CASSYRAGVIYGYTF.

Remarks on this clone: The same CDR3 can be traced to other DNA sequences in this sample. The chain has TRBV5-5 and TRBJ2-7; no firm D call. This CDR3 has 11 residues. Germline lookup yields CDR1 SGHKS and CDR2 YYEKEE (reference sequence). V lost 2 bases and J 4 bases, leaving 4 bases between the germline ends. The CDR3 DNA sequence: TGTGCCAGCAGCTTAGGTTACGAGCAGTACTTC. This codes for CASSLGYEQYF.

The chain combines TRBV11-2 with TRBJ2-7; D gene unclear. The CDR3 contains 15 residues. With 1 base removed from V and 3 bases from J, the gap between germline ends came to 13 bases. Germline lookup yields CDR1 SGHAT and CDR2 FQNNGV. The CDR3 bases are TGTGCCAGCAGCTTAGGAGGAGAGCTGAACTACGAGCAGTACTTC. Its protein is CASSLGGELNYEQYF.

The sample holds a few counts of this clone. V gene TRBV18 combines with J gene TRBJ2-7; 8 nucleotides match TRBD1. V shed 4 bases, J shed 3 bases, and the junction held 8 bases outside the gene matches. The CDR3 consists of 15 residues. CDR1 is KGHSH and CDR2 is LQKENI in the germline V gene. The CDR3 nucleotides read TGTGCCAGCTCACGGACAGGGTCGTCTAACTACGAGCAGTACTTC. Its protein is CASSRTGSSNYEQYF.

This clone was recorded a few times. The chain has TRBV4-1 and TRBJ1-2; TRBD1 aligns across 7 bases. Germline trimming cut 1 base from V and 6 bases from J; bases unmatched to any gene: 11. CDR3 length equals 16 residues. CDR1 is MGHRA, CDR2 YSYEKL, per germline. The CDR3, as DNA: TGCGCCAGCAGCCAAGTTAAGGGCAGGGGGTCAGATGGCTACACCTTC. It specifies CASSQVKGRGSDGYTF.

The chain employs TRBV5-4 and TRBJ2-7; D remains ambiguous. Germline V lookup: CDR1 SGHNT, CDR2 YYREEE (reference sequence). This CDR3 has 13 residues. V was trimmed by 0 bases and J by 1 base, leaving 5 bases between them. The DNA for the CDR3 is TGTGCCAGCAGCTTGGGAGAGTCCTACGAGCAGTACTTC. Protein: CASSLGESYEQYF. The variable domain in full, completed from reference TRBV5-4 and TRBJ2-7, reads ETGVTQSPTHLIKTRGQQVTLRCSSQSGHNTVSWYQQALGQGPQFIFQYYREEENGRGNFPPRFSGLQFPNYSSELNVNALELDDSALYLCASSLGESYEQYFGPGTRLTVT.

This clone was seen only a few times. This chain uses TRBV7-2 with TRBJ2-1, with 7 nucleotides matching TRBD2. Germline CDR1 SGHTA, CDR2 FQGNSA. V shed 1 base and J 9 bases; nucleotides not matched to a gene: 0. This CDR3 region has 12 residues. In DNA form, the CDR3 reads TGTGCCAGCAGCTTAGGCGGGAGTGAGCAGTTCTTC. Translating it yields CASSLGGSEQFF.

V usage is TRBV29-1 and J usage is TRBJ2-7, with D perhaps matching TRBD1 or TRBD2 (5 bases each). This CDR3 has 12 amino acids. CDR1 and CDR2 (germline): SQVTM, ANQGSEA. Trimming took 7 bases from V and 1 from J, leaving 11 bases between them. CDR3 sequence (DNA): TGCAGCGCGACTGAGGGGTCCTACGAGCAGTACTTC. The encoded protein is CSATEGSYEQYF.

CDR3 sequence reads: CASSLWPPAAHRPNEKLFF. The DNA for the CDR3 is TGTGCCAGCAGTTTATGGCCCCCGGCAGCCCATAGACCTAATGAAAAACTGTTTTTT. The genes are TRBV27 and TRBJ1-4, with unresolved D. V dropped 1 base and J dropped 3 bases, with 21 bases sitting between them. The CDR3 contains 19 residues. Germline lookup yields CDR1 MNHEY and CDR2 SMNVEV (reference sequence). Full variable domain (remainder filled in from reference TRBV27 and TRBJ1-4): EAQVTQNPRYLITVTGKKLTVTCSQNMNHEYMSWYRQDPGLGLRQIYYSMNVEVTDKGDVPEGYKVSRKEKRNFPLILESPSPNQTSLYFCASSLWPPAAHRPNEKLFFGSGTQLSVL.

This CDR3 reads CAITSGTSGQETQYF. In nucleotides, the CDR3 is TGTGCCATCACCTCCGGGACTAGCGGACAAGAGACCCAGTACTTC. The chain employs TRBV10-3 and TRBJ2-5, with 11 bases matching TRBD2. This CDR3 contains 15 residues. V was clipped by 7 bases and J by 2 bases; unmatched bases: 6. Germline V gives CDR1 ENHRY, CDR2 SYGVKD.

The chain recombines TRBV10-1 with TRBJ2-3, with TRBD2 matching 15 bases. Trimming cost V 6 bases and J 0 bases; bases outside gene matches: 19. Germline CDR1 is WNHNN and CDR2 is SYGVQD (reference sequence). The CDR3 runs to 22 residues. The CDR3 sequence: CASRDLGDTRTSGRVSTDTQYF. CDR3 sequence (DNA): TGCGCCAGCAGAGACTTAGGGGACACCCGGACTAGCGGGAGGGTTAGCACAGATACGCAGTATTTT.

This clone was counted a single time. V gene TRBV4-1 combines with J gene TRBJ2-7; TRBD1 matches 9 bases. Germline CDR1 reads MGHRA; CDR2 reads YSYEKL. Trimming at V came to 0 bases and at J to 3 bases, leaving 9 bases not matched to a gene. This CDR3 contains 17 residues. The CDR3 protein is CASSQDPTGQGFYEQYF. DNA of the CDR3: TGCGCCAGCAGCCAAGACCCCACGGGACAGGGTTTCTACGAGCAGTACTTC.

V gene TRBV11-3 combines with J gene TRBJ1-2; D gene uncertain. CDR3 length equals 14 residues. Trimming left V 1 base short and J 5 bases short, with 11 bases between. Germline CDR1 SGHNT, CDR2 YENEEA. The CDR3 loop is CASSLGGLGYGYTF. As DNA, the CDR3 is TGTGCCAGCAGCTTAGGGGGTCTCGGTTATGGCTACACCTTC.

This sequence joins TRBV10-2 and TRBJ2-3; D is unclear. Germline CDR1 reads WSHSY; CDR2 reads SAAADI. The CDR3 spans 13 residues. Trimming left V 5 bases short and J 2 bases short, with 8 bases between. The CDR3 coding sequence is TGCGCCAGCAGTCCACTTAACACAGATACGCAGTATTTT. Amino acids: CASSPLNTDTQYF.

This clone appeared a few times. Here the CDR3 reads CASSLAGEYEQYF. CDR3 nucleotide sequence: TGTGCCAGCAGCTTGGCAGGGGAATACGAGCAGTACTTC. The rearrangement uses TRBV5-4 and TRBJ2-7, with TRBD1 as a possible D gene (6 bases). Between the trimmed V and J ends, which lost 0 bases and 4 bases, there was a span of 8 bases. There are 13 residues in the CDR3. Germline-derived CDR1 and CDR2 are SGHNT and YYREEE (reference sequence).

V gene TRBV30 combines with J gene TRBJ2-3; D might be TRBD1 (6 bases). CDR3 size: 15 residues. The germline V gene encodes CDR1 GTSNPN and CDR2 SVGIG (reference sequence). The ends were cut back, 2 bases at V and 5 bases at J, with 17 bases in the middle. The CDR3 region is CAWSLGHSGVDTQYF. CDR3 sequence (DNA): TGTGCCTGGAGTTTGGGACACTCCGGGGTAGATACGCAGTATTTT.

The chain couples TRBV5-4 to TRBJ2-3; no reliable D call. The germline gives CDR1 SGHNT, CDR2 YYREEE (reference sequence). Trimming took 7 bases from V and 5 from J, leaving 17 bases between them. This CDR3 is 14 amino acids long. The CDR3 bases are TGTGCCAGCCATAGAGGTATAGATGTAGATACGCAGTATTTT. Protein product: CASHRGIDVDTQYF. The variable domain in full, with the rest retrieved from reference TRBV5-4 and TRBJ2-3, is ETGVTQSPTHLIKTRGQQVTLRCSSQSGHNTVSWYQQALGQGPQFIFQYYREEENGRGNFPPRFSGLQFPNYSSELNVNALELDDSALYLCASHRGIDVDTQYFGPGTRLTVL.

The genes are TRBV6-5 and TRBJ2-1; D gene unclear. The CDR3 sequence is 13 residues long. Germline lookup yields CDR1 MNHEY and CDR2 SVGAGI. The germline V and J ends were trimmed by 7 bases and 9 bases, with 16 bases remaining between them. CDR3 residues: CASTRPPSGEQFF. The CDR3 nucleotides are TGTGCCAGCACCAGGCCTCCCTCAGGTGAGCAGTTCTTC.

The chain carries TRBV19 and TRBJ2-7; 10 bases are shared with TRBD1. This CDR3 has 15 amino acids. CDR1 LNHDA and CDR2 SQIVND come from the germline V gene (reference sequence). The ends lost 1 base at V and 4 bases at J; junction bases unmatched: 4. The CDR3 protein is CASSIARTGGYEQYF. As DNA, the CDR3 is TGTGCCAGTAGTATAGCCCGGACAGGGGGTTACGAGCAGTACTTC.

The V gene is TRBV18, the J gene TRBJ2-5; 8 bases agree with TRBD2. This CDR3 spans 15 amino acids. V was pared by 1 base and J by 1 base, with 2 bases of the junction left unmatched. Germline CDR1 reads KGHSH; CDR2 reads LQKENI. Written as DNA, the CDR3 is TGTGCCAGCTCACCACGCGCGGGAGGCCAAGAGACCCAGTACTTC. Residues: CASSPRAGGQETQYF.

This sequence joins TRBV10-3 and TRBJ2-1; 8 nucleotides agree with TRBD2. The J segment lost 8 bases and the V segment lost 7 bases, leaving 16 bases of the junction unmatched. The germline CDR1 and CDR2 sequences are ENHRY and SYGVKD. The CDR3 contains 16 residues. This CDR3 reads CAITGGLDPGTYEQFF. CDR3 sequence (DNA): TGTGCCATCACGGGGGGGCTCGATCCGGGCACCTATGAGCAGTTCTTC.

The chain combines TRBV11-2 with TRBJ2-1, with D tentatively TRBD1 (6 bases). This CDR3 has 13 amino acids. In germline, CDR1 is SGHAT, CDR2 FQNNGV. V shed 0 bases and J shed 9 bases, with 9 bases lying between them. CDR3 in DNA: TGTGCCAGCAGCTTAGATGGCAGGGGTGAGCAGTTCTTC. Amino acid sequence: CASSLDGRGEQFF.

This clone was detected a few times. The gene calls are TRBV6-4 and TRBJ2-5; TRBD2 matches 9 bases. Germline values: CDR1 MRHNA, CDR2 SNTAGT. V lost 0 bases to trimming and J lost 5 bases; unmatched junction nucleotides: 10. The CDR3 has 17 residues. The chain's CDR3 is CASSDSGLAGREETQYF. CDR3 DNA sequence: TGTGCCAGCAGTGACTCGGGGCTAGCGGGGAGGGAGGAGACCCAGTACTTC.

By sample fraction, this clone is medium-sized. The chain couples TRBV9 to TRBJ1-2; no definite D call. V shed 0 bases and J shed 0 bases, with 12 bases lying between them. CDR1 is SGDLS and CDR2 is YYNGEE in the germline V gene. The CDR3 is 16 residues long. CDR3 sequence: CASSVGQGGTNYGYTF. In nucleotides, the CDR3 is TGTGCCAGCAGCGTAGGGCAAGGCGGAACTAACTATGGCTACACCTTC.